This TCR beta chain was sequenced for a study of immune cell composition in non-small cell lung cancer. In the study overall: Lung adenocarcinoma or squamous carcinoma made up most tumours. The study's findings and limits: Overall clonality, unlike maximal tumour-associated clone frequency, did not predict TIL reactivity. Lung squamous cell carcinoma tumours had significantly higher top 10 clone scores and productive clonality than lung adenocarcinoma.

The method was immunoSEQ multiplex PCR; TCRdb's version includes in-frame clones alone and lacks a portion of them. The table has about 1,900 clones, roughly 79% seen once. Frozen unsorted single-cell suspensions supplied the genomic DNA. The germline V gene encodes CDR1 MNHEY and CDR2 SMNVEV (reference sequence). Between the trimmed V and J ends, which lost 2 bases and 6 bases, there was a span of 17 bases. CDR3 length: 15 amino acids. A note on this clone: Antigen: not known.

The J gene is TRBJ2-7, the V gene TRBV27; D is unclear. This receptor was identified in a human donor with non-small cell lung cancer. Sequencing used lung tumor tissue. CDR3 amino acids: CASSLGGLPVREQYF. DNA for the CDR3: TGTGCCAGCAGTTTAGGTGGTTTACCGGTACGCGAGCAGTACTTC.